The 26 T cell receptor beta chains below were found in one sample sequenced in a study of blood T cell repertoires in COVID-19. The assay was immunoSEQ multiplex PCR, and TCRdb's table has in-frame clones only and misses some. The repertoire includes about 440,000 clones, roughly nine tenths of them detected once, and around 1.8% sits in the top ten. The sequencing input was PBMCs or T cells enriched from blood (not recorded which). These receptors originate from a young woman with acute COVID-19.

This clone was recorded a few times. The chain links TRBV7-2 to TRBJ2-2; D unresolved. Germline V lookup: CDR1 SGHTA, CDR2 FQGNSA. This CDR3 comprises 13 residues. The germline V and J ends were trimmed by 2 bases and 8 bases, with 9 bases remaining between them. The CDR3 is CASSLTSAGELFF. Written as DNA, the CDR3 is TGTGCCAGCAGCTTAACCAGTGCTGGGGAGCTGTTTTTT.

The J gene is TRBJ1-2, the V gene TRBV11-2; the D is unclear. CDR3 length: 14 amino acids. The germline CDR1 and CDR2 sequences are SGHAT and FQNNGV. Trimming removed 7 bases from V and 0 bases from J, with 12 bases in between. This CDR3 reads CASKSGSANYGYTF. The CDR3 bases are TGTGCCAGCAAATCGGGGAGCGCTAACTATGGCTACACCTTC.

The gene calls are TRBV7-9 and TRBJ1-6; TRBD1 aligns across 8 bases. The germline V gene has CDR1 SEHNR and CDR2 FQNEAQ (reference sequence). The CDR3 spans 14 residues. The trim removed 5 bases at V and 7 bases at J, leaving 4 bases unmatched. The CDR3 nucleotides are TGTGCCAGCAGCCTAAGGACAGGGAATTCACCCCTCCACTTT. It codes for CASSLRTGNSPLHF. Using reference TRBV7-9 and TRBJ1-6 for the parts outside the CDR3, the full variable domain is DTGVSQNPRHKITKRGQNVTFRCDPISEHNRLYWYRQTLGQGPEFLTYFQNEAQLEKSRLLSDRFSAERPKGSFSTLEIQRTEQGDSAMYLCASSLRTGNSPLHFGNGTRLTVT.

V and J are TRBV5-1 and TRBJ2-7; D might be TRBD2 (7 bases). The CDR3 is 15 amino acids. V shed 4 bases and J shed 3 bases, with 17 bases lying between them. Per germline, CDR1 SGHRS and CDR2 YFSETQ. CDR3 DNA: TGCGCCAGCAGCCCCGGCGGGGGCCCGTTCTACGAGCAGTACTTC. Translated: CASSPGGGPFYEQYF.

The CDR3 DNA sequence: TGTGCCAGCAGTTTAAGCGGAGCTCCCGGGGAGCTGTTTTTT. It translates to CASSLSGAPGELFF. The rearrangement joins TRBV28 to TRBJ2-2; tentatively, D is TRBD2 (5 bases). The ends were cut back, 2 bases at V and 6 bases at J, with 10 bases in the middle. The CDR3 contains 14 residues. CDR1 MDHEN and CDR2 SYDVKM come from the germline V gene.

The sample holds many counts of this clone. This chain links TRBV5-5 with TRBJ2-1; TRBD2 agrees at 10 bases. CDR1 and CDR2 (germline): SGHKS, YYEKEE (reference sequence). Trimming removed 4 bases from V and 9 bases from J; junction bases left unmatched: 16. The CDR3 runs to 17 residues. CDR3 sequence (DNA): TGTGCCAGCAGCCCGAGGTCGGGGCTAGCGGGAGTCGGTGAGCAGTTCTTC. This translates into CASSPRSGLAGVGEQFF.

The chain combines TRBV9 with TRBJ1-3; perhaps TRBD1 as D (6 bases). V lost 6 bases and J lost 4, with 11 bases in between. Germline loops: CDR1 SGDLS, CDR2 YYNGEE. CDR3 length equals 13 residues. The CDR3: CASNTGPGNTIYF. In DNA form, the CDR3 reads TGTGCCAGCAACACAGGGCCGGGAAACACCATATATTTT.

This chain connects TRBV7-8 to TRBJ2-2; perhaps TRBD1 as D (6 bases). Germline V gene lookup returns CDR1 SGHVS and CDR2 FQNEAQ. The germline V and J ends were trimmed by 1 base and 6 bases, with 9 bases remaining between them. The CDR3 totals 14 residues. Here the CDR3 DNA reads TGTGCCAGCAGCTTAGAGTCAGGGGCCGGGGAGCTGTTTTTT. Its translation: CASSLESGAGELFF.

The chain links TRBV6-4 to TRBJ2-7, with 7 bases aligning to TRBD1. The germline gives CDR1 MRHNA, CDR2 SNTAGT. The CDR3 runs to 15 residues. V lost 8 bases to trimming and J lost 1 base; unmatched junction nucleotides: 11. The CDR3 DNA is TGTGCCAGCGGAGGAACAGGGGATAGTTCCTACGAGCAGTACTTC. Its protein is CASGGTGDSSYEQYF.

The table lists this clone with a few counts. The chain is built from TRBV9 and TRBJ1-2, with D perhaps TRBD1 (5 bases). The length of the CDR3 is 15 residues. The germline V gene encodes CDR1 SGDLS and CDR2 YYNGEE. The V end was cut by 3 bases, the J end by 7 bases, with 19 bases between. CDR3 bases: TGTGCCAGCAGCGCCGACAGTTTCGGCCTGCGTGGCTACACCTTC. This gives the protein CASSADSFGLRGYTF.

V and J are TRBV5-6 and TRBJ2-2; TRBD2 matches 9 bases. J was trimmed by 2 bases and V by 4 bases; bases with no gene match: 3. The germline gives CDR1 SGHDT, CDR2 YYEEEE. CDR3 length equals 15 residues. The CDR3 protein is CASSRGLANTGELFF. CDR3 nucleotide sequence: TGTGCCAGCAGCCGGGGACTAGCCAACACCGGGGAGCTGTTTTTT.

This clone was recorded only once. The V and J genes are TRBV4-3 and TRBJ2-2; 11 nucleotides align to TRBD2. This CDR3 region has 17 residues. Germline trimming cut 0 bases from V and 0 bases from J; bases unmatched to any gene: 0. Germline V lookup: CDR1 LGHNA, CDR2 YSLEER. The CDR3 DNA sequence: TGCGCCAGCAGCCAAGAGACTAGCGGGGCGAACACCGGGGAGCTGTTTTTT. Its protein is CASSQETSGANTGELFF.

The chain recombines TRBV10-3 with TRBJ1-1; D gene unclear. The CDR3 spans 14 residues. The V end was cut by 6 bases, the J end by 1 base, with 12 bases between. The germline gives CDR1 ENHRY, CDR2 SYGVKD. CDR3 residues: CAIRAGEGNTEAFF. Here the CDR3 DNA reads TGTGCCATCAGAGCCGGGGAGGGGAACACTGAAGCTTTCTTT.

This clone turned up a few times. This sequence joins TRBV4-1 and TRBJ1-6; no clear D gene. In germline, CDR1 is MGHRA, CDR2 YSYEKL. This CDR3 is 16 amino acids long. Deletions cut 0 bases from V and 0 bases from J, with 6 bases between. CDR3 residues: CASSQDESSYNSPLHF. For the CDR3, the DNA is TGCGCCAGCAGCCAAGACGAGAGCTCCTATAATTCACCCCTCCACTTT.

The rearrangement joins TRBV6-2 or TRBV6-3 to TRBJ2-3; 8 positions match TRBD2. CDR1 is MNHEY, CDR2 SVGEGT, per germline. V shed 6 bases, J shed 6 bases, and the junction held 8 bases outside the gene matches. This CDR3 region has 14 residues. The CDR3 DNA sequence: TGTGCCAGCAGCCGTAGCGGGACTTCTGATACGCAGTATTTT. Protein: CASSRSGTSDTQYF.

This rearrangement joins TRBV3-1 (or the pseudogene TRBV3-2) to TRBJ1-6, with 7 bases matching TRBD1. Germline V gene data show CDR1 as LGHDT and CDR2 as YNNKEL (reference sequence). This CDR3 region has 15 residues. The ends lost 1 base at V and 5 bases at J; junction bases unmatched: 2. CDR3 in DNA: TGTGCCAGCAGCCAAGGGGACAGAAATAATTCACCCCTCCACTTT. Residues: CASSQGDRNNSPLHF.

The V gene is TRBV2, the J gene TRBJ1-3, with D hard to call. Germline V CDR1 and CDR2: SNHLY, FYNNEI. The CDR3 is made up of 16 amino acids. The V and J ends lost 3 bases and 1 base respectively, with 13 bases between them. The CDR3 loop is CASSDGRGGSGNTIYF. The CDR3 DNA sequence: TGTGCCAGCAGTGATGGAAGAGGAGGTTCTGGAAACACCATATATTTT.

This clone was seen more than once but under ten times. The gene calls are TRBV25-1 and TRBJ1-1; 7 positions agree with TRBD1. The CDR3 contains 16 residues. The V and J ends lost 8 bases and 4 bases, in that order; junction bases with no gene match: 16. Looked up from germline, CDR1 is MGHDK and CDR2 is SYGVNS. CDR3 coding DNA: TGTGCCAGCGCAAAACAGGGGAAGGGTTTATCCACTGAAGCTTTCTTT. Protein product: CASAKQGKGLSTEAFF.

The rearrangement joins TRBV14 to TRBJ1-6; D is ambiguous. This CDR3 region has 17 residues. V lost 0 bases and J 7 bases, leaving 16 bases between the germline ends. The V gene's germline CDR1 is SGHDN and CDR2 FVKESK. CDR3 residues: CASSQDPARGGNSPLHF. The CDR3 DNA reads TGTGCCAGCAGCCAAGATCCCGCCCGGGGTGGCAATTCACCCCTCCACTTT.

This clone was observed a handful of times. This chain connects TRBV19 to TRBJ1-5; possible D gene TRBD1, 6 bases. The CDR3 spans 16 residues. Germline V lookup: CDR1 LNHDA, CDR2 SQIVND (reference sequence). Trimming took 3 bases from V and 0 from J, leaving 12 bases between them. The CDR3 nucleotides are TGTGCCAGTAGTATTCGGGGGGCAGATAGCAATCAGCCCCAGCATTTT. Amino acid sequence: CASSIRGADSNQPQHF.

The rearrangement uses TRBV7-6 and TRBJ2-5; D is possibly TRBD2 (6 bases). The germline V and J ends were trimmed by 1 base and 4 bases, with 13 bases remaining between them. The CDR3 contains 15 residues. From germline, CDR1 is SGHVS and CDR2 FNYEAQ. The CDR3 DNA sequence: TGTGCCAGCAGCTTAGAGGTGTGGAGGGGAGAGACCCAGTACTTC. It is translated as CASSLEVWRGETQYF.

CDR3 coding DNA: TGTGCCAGTACTACGCCCGGCGGGGGAATTAATGAAAAACTGTTTTTT. Encoded protein: CASTTPGGGINEKLFF. The chain has TRBV19 and TRBJ1-4, with D perhaps TRBD1 (5 bases). CDR1 and CDR2 from the germline V gene are LNHDA and SQIVND (reference sequence). This CDR3 has 16 residues. Trimming removed 7 bases at V and 4 bases at J, with 19 bases between.

CDR3 amino acids: CASSDRLADTQYF. The CDR3, as DNA: TGTGCCAGCAGTGATAGACTAGCTGATACGCAGTATTTT. The J gene is TRBJ2-3, the V gene TRBV9, with 7 bases aligning to TRBD2. V shed 5 bases and J 6 bases; nucleotides not matched to a gene: 6. Germline CDR1 reads SGDLS; CDR2 reads YYNGEE. The CDR3 loop spans 13 amino acids. The full variable domain, rest sourced from reference TRBV9 and TRBJ2-3, is DSGVTQTPKHLITATGQRVTLRCSPRSGDLSVYWYQQSLDQGLQFLIQYYNGEERAKGNILERFSAQQFPDLHSELNLSSLELGDSALYFCASSDRLADTQYFGPGTRLTVL.

The rearrangement links TRBV18 to TRBJ2-7, with D maybe TRBD2 (5 bases). V was clipped by 1 base and J by 3 bases, with 10 bases between them. Germline V gives CDR1 KGHSH, CDR2 LQKENI. The CDR3 has 14 amino acids. CDR3 residues: CASSPLPTNYEQYF. CDR3 coding DNA: TGTGCCAGCTCACCACTTCCGACTAACTACGAGCAGTACTTC.

The chain couples TRBV4-3 to TRBJ2-1; TRBD2 agrees at 7 bases. With 4 bases clipped from V and 3 bases from J, the junction kept 3 bases outside the gene matches. Germline V gene sequence: CDR1 LGHNA, CDR2 YSLEER. This CDR3 contains 14 residues. In nucleotides, the CDR3 is TGCGCCAGCAGCCCTGGGACTAACTACAATGAGCAGTTCTTC. It codes for CASSPGTNYNEQFF.

The chain employs TRBV24-1 and TRBJ1-2; 12 nucleotides align to TRBD1. The V gene end was trimmed by 4 bases and the J gene end by 2 bases; junction bases not matched to a gene: 10. Germline CDR1 reads KGHDR; CDR2 reads SFDVKD. The CDR3 has 18 residues. CDR3 sequence (DNA): TGTGCCACCAGTGAATCTGGGACAGGGGGCGGGAGAAACTATGGCTACACCTTC. Its translation: CATSESGTGGGRNYGYTF.